This T cell receptor (beta chain) emerged from a study of graft-versus-host responses after intestinal transplantation. Looked up from germline, CDR1 is LGHNA and CDR2 is YNFKEQ. Trimming stripped 0 bases from V and 3 bases from J, with 8 bases between. This CDR3 is 14 amino acids long. Using immunoSEQ multiplex PCR, the repertoire was profiled, and TCRdb retains in-frame clones only, with some absent. Of 60,000 to 65,000 clones listed, about 89% were seen once; the top ten hold around 1.8%. Graft samples were processed, releasing intraepithelial and lamina propria lymphocytes. The sample consisted of ileum tissue, taken 350 to 400 days after transplant. This rearrangement joins TRBV4-2 to TRBJ1-2; maybe TRBD1 (6 bases). The source of this sequence is a human patient who received an intestinal transplant, so some T cells may come from the graft donor. The CDR3 loop reads CASSQERGDYGYTF. The CDR3 DNA reads as TGTGCCAGCAGCCAAGAAAGGGGGGACTATGGCTACACCTTC.